Listed below are T cell receptor beta chains from one sample, sequenced in a study of T cell responses to AZD1222 COVID-19 vaccine. Using immunoSEQ multiplex PCR, the repertoire was profiled, and TCRdb retains in-frame clones only, with some absent. This table holds 120,000 or so clones, around nine tenths found once. The sequences come from peripheral blood, collected on day 0 of AZD1222 vaccination. These receptors were taken from an adult in good health. Both conserved end residues are part of each CDR3.

v_call cdr3_aa
TRBV4-3 CASSQVVGAGEQYF
TRBV10-3 CAIRAGQEYSGANVLTF
TRBV10-3 CATTGQSGSTDTQYF
TRBV5-6 CASSSRPREHYGYTF
TRBV15 CATSRVAGTWNSPLHF
TRBV27 CANSFLGGMSTDTQYF
TRBV28 CASSHYTSPGPPPGGYTF
TRBV6-2/TRBV6-3 CASSYSSTSGSITDTQYF
TRBV7-9 CASSLGDGYEQYF
TRBV3-1/TRBV3-2 CASSPTSPSTDTQYF
TRBV5-6 CASSLGLGSLEEKLFF
TRBV28 CASSSGGSNQPQHF
TRBV10-3 CAISVRESYNEQFF
TRBV7-8 CASSPRFTGDYGYTF
TRBV5-6 CASSWGGGAGANVLTF
TRBV27 CATRDTTYEQYF
TRBV6-5 CARLRLAGYNEQFF
TRBV29-1 CSVTPRGGEETQYF
TRBV19 CASSMYWQETQYF
TRBV5-5 CASSLAAGTVSYEQYF
TRBV27 CASRIGTIYNSPLHF
TRBV5-6 CASSLGGGQPQHF
TRBV3-1/TRBV3-2 CASSHGTDTGELFF
TRBV20-1 CSASLPEPYRGQPQHF
TRBV18 CASSPRGAINTEAFF
TRBV6-5 CASNRAPNYGYTF
TRBV13 CASSLAAGGRYEQYF
TRBV28 CASLEGSGFPDTQYF
TRBV19 CASSSGAASSYEQYF
TRBV7-6 CASSPSGGNTIYF
TRBV5-1 CASSLAGDTQYF
TRBV7-2 CASSLGAGGANSPLHF
TRBV15 CATSLAGVSYEQYF
TRBV18 CASSFRTGPDTQYF
TRBV2 CASNGAHSYEQYF
TRBV28 CASSLPGASGNTIYF
TRBV4-3 CASSQVLTSGGWSYNEQFF
TRBV29-1 CSVSYGYYEQYF
TRBV5-4 CASSLGPGETQYF
TRBV9 CASSVVSGRALKNEQFF
TRBV6-1 CASSEWRTSGNTIYF
TRBV5-1 CASSLMGGPTDTQYF
TRBV3-1/TRBV3-2 CASSHGDQPQHF
TRBV24-1 CATSGSGLAGHYNEQFF
TRBV28 CASSLSAQPQHF
TRBV24-1 CATSDSAGNTDTQYF
TRBV24-1 CATPGVTGRDRGLYSGNTIYF
TRBV9 CASSVGSGLAGDSDTQYF
TRBV5-8 CASSGQGKQYF
TRBV29-1 CSVLKGITGTRYYEQYF